This record covers a single T cell receptor beta chain. The antigen this receptor binds is unknown. No quality values exist for individual bases; no much larger clone is one base distant. The record originates from a study of blood T cell repertoires in COVID-19 (TCRdb year 2020). About the full investigation: The collaborator samples originated in the United States, Italy and Spain and spanned the acute and convalescent phases of COVID-19. The material from the prospective study consisted of cDNA or gDNA derived from T cells, B-cell-depleted T cells, or PBMCs. A freely available public database, intended as a resource for researchers studying the immune response to SARS-CoV-2, is where the repertoires were released. Where HLA class I and class II types were available, the types were taken from metadata supplied by the sample provider, not from assay-based typing. The sample metadata nearly always contained a de-identified subject ID, COVID-19 status, age in years and sex. The dataset comprised deeply sampled blood TCRbeta repertoires from subjects exposed to, actively infected with, or recovered from COVID-19. The samples were drawn from the first 160 participants of the ongoing ImmuneRACE study and from more than 1,000 subjects provided by 6 global collaborators.

Summary of the overall study and its limitations: How much clinical and demographic metadata was included differed by source and by participant, and the metadata was provided uncurated.

The germline V gene supplies CDR1 MDHEN and CDR2 SYDVKM. Cut back by 2 bases and 5 bases, the V and J ends lie 10 bases apart. From cysteine to phenylalanine, the CDR3 is 15 amino acids long. The CDR3 DNA has 45 bases and is translated from base 1. Whole blood was collected in K2EDTA tubes by collaborating institutions according to the institutions' own protocols. For TCRbeta analysis, collaborators shipped samples as frozen whole blood, isolated PBMCs, or DNA extracted from either of those sample types. TCRbeta CDR3 regions were amplified from genomic DNA by means of the immunoSEQ Assay, a bias-controlled multiplex PCR. Per the authors' processing: The number of nucleated cells in each sample was estimated from the amplification of reference gene primers within the assay. To quantify the absolute abundance of each unique TCRbeta CDR3 rearrangement, sequence reads were collapsed and filtered. For each sample, productive Simpson clonality was calculated by taking the square root of Simpson's diversity index across productive rearrangements. TCRdb re-hosts the immuneACCESS table, in-frame sequences only. Its copies lack some clones; in the studies checked, an unresolved V gene accounts for under half of them, and the cause for the rest is not known. D and trimming come from the DNA, and the V and J calls and clone size come from that table. Within this sample are tens of thousands of clones, with 91% of them counted one time only. The ten largest clones represent about 8.1% of the sample.

The rearranged chain carries TRBV28 and TRBJ1-6; the D gene identity is not certain. The TCR originated in a human donor in a cohort sampled during active COVID-19. The sample comprised peripheral blood. CDR3 protein: CASSLAAPNNSPLHF. The DNA sequence is as follows: TGTGCCAGCAGTTTAGCGGCACCGAATAATTCACCCCTCCACTTT.